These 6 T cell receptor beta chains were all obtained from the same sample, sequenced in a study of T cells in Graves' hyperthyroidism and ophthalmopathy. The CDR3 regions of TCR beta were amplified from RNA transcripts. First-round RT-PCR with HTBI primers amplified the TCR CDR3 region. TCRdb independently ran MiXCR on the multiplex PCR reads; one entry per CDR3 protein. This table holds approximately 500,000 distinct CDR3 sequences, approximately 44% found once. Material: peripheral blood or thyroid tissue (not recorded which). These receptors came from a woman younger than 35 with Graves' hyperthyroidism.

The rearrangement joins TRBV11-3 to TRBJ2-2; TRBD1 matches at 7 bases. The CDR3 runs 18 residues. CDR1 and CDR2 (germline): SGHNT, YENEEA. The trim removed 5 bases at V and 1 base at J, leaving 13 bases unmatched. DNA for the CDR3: TGTGCCAGCAGCCCCCCCTACGACAGGGTTGGGAACACCGGGGAGCTGTTTTTT. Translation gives CASSPPYDRVGNTGELFF.

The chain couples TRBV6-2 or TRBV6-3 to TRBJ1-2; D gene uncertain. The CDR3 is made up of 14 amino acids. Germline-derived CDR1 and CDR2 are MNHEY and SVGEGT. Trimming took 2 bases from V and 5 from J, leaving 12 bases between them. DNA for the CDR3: TGTGCCAGCAGTTACCCTAGGGCGGGGTATGGCTACACCTTC. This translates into CASSYPRAGYGYTF.

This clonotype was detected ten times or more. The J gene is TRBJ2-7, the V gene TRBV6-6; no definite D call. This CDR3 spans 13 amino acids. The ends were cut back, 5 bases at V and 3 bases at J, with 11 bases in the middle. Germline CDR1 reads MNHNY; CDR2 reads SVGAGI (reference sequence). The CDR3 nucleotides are TGTGCCAGCAGTAGCGCCCGAAACTACGAGCAGTACTTC. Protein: CASSSARNYEQYF.

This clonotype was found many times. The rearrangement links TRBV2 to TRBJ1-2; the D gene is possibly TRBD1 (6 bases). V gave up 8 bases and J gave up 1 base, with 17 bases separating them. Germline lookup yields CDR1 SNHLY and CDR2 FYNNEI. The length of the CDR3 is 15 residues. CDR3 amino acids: CASGTLEGINYGYTF. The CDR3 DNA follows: TGTGCCAGCGGGACATTGGAGGGGATTAACTATGGCTACACCTTC.

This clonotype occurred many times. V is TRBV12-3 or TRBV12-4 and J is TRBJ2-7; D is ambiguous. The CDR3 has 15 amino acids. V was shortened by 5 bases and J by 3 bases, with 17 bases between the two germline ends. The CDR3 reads CASSPRPLVGYEQYF. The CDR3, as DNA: TGTGCCAGCAGTCCCCGACCCCTGGTGGGCTACGAGCAGTACTTC.

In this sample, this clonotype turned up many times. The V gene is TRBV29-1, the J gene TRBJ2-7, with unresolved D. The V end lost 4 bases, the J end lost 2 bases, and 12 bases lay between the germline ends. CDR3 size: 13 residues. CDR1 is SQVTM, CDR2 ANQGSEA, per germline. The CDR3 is CSVAGRSPYEQYF. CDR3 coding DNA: TGCAGCGTTGCTGGCCGTAGCCCCTACGAGCAGTACTTC.